A few counts support the clone carrying this T cell receptor beta chain. The antigen is undetermined. This record belongs to a study of regulatory T cells in long-lasting Graves disease. Arm-PCR of CDR3 regions and iRepertoire HTBI primers were used to build TCR beta libraries. TCRdb called the multiplex PCR reads again in MiXCR, with one record for every CDR3 protein. The data hold a few hundred thousand distinct CDR3 sequences, with around a sixth observed a single time. Stated time point: newly diagnosed GD, antithyroid drugs for less than 3 months. PBMC-derived RNA was used for the TCR library. Study results and caveats: Persistent disease was characterized by preferential usage of TRBV28, TRBJ1-2 and TRBJ2-5. Comparison showed that persistent patients shared more public clonotypes (roughly 2,500) than new patients (about 880).

The length of the CDR3 is 14 residues. Germline lookup yields CDR1 MGHRA and CDR2 YSYEKL. Losses at the gene ends were 1 base for V and 5 bases for J; bases not matched to a gene: 0. This same sample was also part of a study on T cells in Graves' hyperthyroidism and ophthalmopathy. Per that paper: Exclusion criteria comprised uncontrolled infection, other autoimmune disease, pregnancy or lactation.

The TCR sequence derives from a woman under 40 with Graves disease. The specimen comprised peripheral blood mononuclear cells (PBMCs), sampled at new diagnosis, from a patient treated with antithyroid drugs. The chain employs TRBV4-1 and TRBJ2-2; 8 nucleotides line up with TRBD2. The CDR3 spells CASSQGLATGELFF. CDR3 nucleotide sequence: TGCGCCAGCAGCCAAGGACTAGCGACCGGGGAGCTGTTTTTT.